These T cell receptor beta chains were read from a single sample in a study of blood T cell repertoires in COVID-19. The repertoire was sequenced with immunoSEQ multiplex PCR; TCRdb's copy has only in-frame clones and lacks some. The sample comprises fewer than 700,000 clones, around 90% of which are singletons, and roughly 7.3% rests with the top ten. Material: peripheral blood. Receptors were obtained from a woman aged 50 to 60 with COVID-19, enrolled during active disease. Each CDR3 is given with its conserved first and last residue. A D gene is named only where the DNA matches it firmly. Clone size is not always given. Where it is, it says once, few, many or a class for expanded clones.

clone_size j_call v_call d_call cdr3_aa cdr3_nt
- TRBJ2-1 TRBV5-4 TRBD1 CASSLDRTGGLEQFF TGTGCCAGCAGCTTGGATAGGACAGGGGGCCTTGAGCAGTTCTTC
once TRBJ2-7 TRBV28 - CASRSSGTVYEQYF TGTGCCAGCAGATCCTCCGGGACTGTCTACGAGCAGTACTTC
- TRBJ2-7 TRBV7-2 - CASSLRGSYEQYF TGTGCCAGCAGCCTTCGGGGCTCCTACGAGCAGTACTTC
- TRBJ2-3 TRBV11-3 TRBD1 CASSSTGTGGGDTQYF TGTGCCAGCAGCTCCACCGGGACAGGGGGCGGGGATACGCAGTATTTT
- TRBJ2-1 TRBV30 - CAWSVRGEQFF TGTGCCTGGAGTGTACGGGGAGAGCAGTTCTTC
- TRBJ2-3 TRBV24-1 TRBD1 CATSDPRQGGTDTQYF TGTGCCACCAGTGACCCAAGACAGGGGGGCACAGATACGCAGTATTTT
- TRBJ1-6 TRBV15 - CATSRDSYSPLHF TGTGCCACCAGCAGAGATTCTTATTCACCCCTCCACTTT
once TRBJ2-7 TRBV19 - CASSFARNSYEQYF TGTGCCAGTAGTTTTGCCAGAAACTCCTACGAGCAGTACTTC
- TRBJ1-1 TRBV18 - CASRIDLGGARKTEAFF TGTGCCAGCCGCATTGATTTAGGGGGGGCAAGAAAGACTGAAGCTTTCTTT
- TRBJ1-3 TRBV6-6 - CASRGINTIYF TGTGCCAGCAGGGGCATAAACACCATATATTTT